A single sample gave rise to the 20 T cell receptor beta chains below, sequenced in a study of cytomegalovirus exposure and HLA in healthy donors. It was with 60 Vbeta and 13 Jbeta primers that the PCR ran. Only in-frame clones appear in the TCRdb table, and some are missing; sequencing was by immunoSEQ multiplex PCR. The sample has more than 80,000 clones, roughly four fifths seen once. Sequenced input: PBMCs. These receptors originate from a human donor in good health.

The chain employs TRBV7-2 and TRBJ2-2; 10 positions agree with TRBD2. This CDR3 spans 17 amino acids. Germline V lookup: CDR1 SGHTA, CDR2 FQGNSA. Germline trimming cut 1 base from V and 6 bases from J; bases unmatched to any gene: 8. CDR3 DNA: TGTGCCAGCAGCTTAGAGGCTAGCGGGAGTTCTTCCGGGGAGCTGTTTTTT. It yields the protein CASSLEASGSSSGELFF.

This chain joins TRBV9 and TRBJ1-3; no definite D call. CDR1 SGDLS and CDR2 YYNGEE come from the germline V gene. Trimming took 2 bases from V and 3 from J, leaving 3 bases between them. The CDR3 spans 12 residues. The CDR3 DNA follows: TGTGCCAGCAGCGTGAGTGGAAACACCATATATTTT. It specifies CASSVSGNTIYF. Combining the CDR3 with reference TRBV9 and TRBJ1-3 gives the whole variable domain DSGVTQTPKHLITATGQRVTLRCSPRSGDLSVYWYQQSLDQGLQFLIQYYNGEERAKGNILERFSAQQFPDLHSELNLSSLELGDSALYFCASSVSGNTIYFGEGSWLTVV.

This chain uses TRBV27 with TRBJ2-7; TRBD2 agrees at 9 bases. The CDR3 covers 16 residues. V trimming: 5 bases; J trimming: 1 base; junction bases outside the gene matches: 9. Germline V gene data show CDR1 as MNHEY and CDR2 as SMNVEV (reference sequence). The CDR3: CASSLTSGLPSYEQYF. CDR3 in DNA: TGTGCCAGCAGTCTGACTAGCGGCCTCCCTTCCTACGAGCAGTACTTC.

This chain connects TRBV11-2 to TRBJ2-7, with TRBD1 as a possible D gene (6 bases). CDR1 SGHAT and CDR2 FQNNGV come from the germline V gene. This CDR3 region has 14 residues. Trimming shortened V by 8 bases and J by 3 bases, and 17 bases separated the two germline ends. The CDR3 protein is CASRVTGAIYEQYF. In nucleotides, the CDR3 is TGTGCCAGCCGCGTGACAGGTGCGATCTACGAGCAGTACTTC.

V is TRBV2 and J is TRBJ1-2, with D tentatively TRBD1 (5 bases). CDR3 length: 13 residues. Looked up from germline, CDR1 is SNHLY and CDR2 is FYNNEI. V lost 7 bases, J lost 4 bases, and 13 bases lay in between. CDR3 region: CASIPGGGYGYTF. The CDR3 DNA is TGTGCCAGCATCCCGGGGGGGGGCTATGGCTACACCTTC.

The gene calls are TRBV6-4 and TRBJ1-1; TRBD1 matches 7 bases. The V and J ends lost 4 bases and 4 bases, in that order; junction bases with no gene match: 6. Per germline, CDR1 MRHNA and CDR2 SNTAGT. The CDR3 length is 14 residues. CDR3 sequence reads: CASSATGTGTEAFF. CDR3 coding DNA: TGTGCCAGCAGTGCGACAGGGACGGGCACTGAAGCTTTCTTT.

In its sample, this clone was seen a few times. This chain connects TRBV4-3 to TRBJ2-1, with a tentative D call TRBD2 (5 bases). Between the trimmed V and J ends, which lost 0 bases and 8 bases, there was a span of 11 bases. This CDR3 has 14 amino acids. Germline assignment: CDR1 LGHNA and CDR2 YSLEER. The CDR3 sequence is CASSQDSKRHEQFF. The DNA of the CDR3 is TGCGCCAGCAGCCAAGATTCGAAGCGGCATGAGCAGTTCTTC.

In this sample, this clone turned up a few times. The genes are TRBV6-4 and TRBJ2-7; D is uncertain. The germline V gene encodes CDR1 MRHNA and CDR2 SNTAGT. The CDR3 has 9 residues. The CDR3 coding sequence is TGTGCCAGCAGTGACTCTTGGCAGGTC. The encoded protein is CASSDSWQV.

The chain uses TRBV7-9 and TRBJ1-2; the match to TRBD1 covers 7 bases. The CDR3 is 15 residues long. Germline loops: CDR1 SEHNR, CDR2 FQNEAQ (reference sequence). V shed 6 bases and J 6 bases; nucleotides not matched to a gene: 13. The CDR3 nucleotides read TGTGCCAGCAGACACTCGGCAGGGGGGCGGGATGGCTACACCTTC. This translates into CASRHSAGGRDGYTF.

This clone was seen many times. The chain links TRBV7-9 to TRBJ1-1; 8 nucleotides match TRBD1. Losses at the gene ends were 4 bases for V and 7 bases for J; bases not matched to a gene: 8. CDR3 length: 14 residues. Germline V gene data show CDR1 as SEHNR and CDR2 as FQNEAQ (reference sequence). The CDR3 DNA follows: TGTGCCAGCAGCTCTCCGACAGGGGCAATTGAAGCTTTCTTT. The encoded protein is CASSSPTGAIEAFF.

This clone was recorded only once. The rearrangement links TRBV5-1 to TRBJ1-1, with TRBD1 matching over 8 bases. The germline gives CDR1 SGHRS, CDR2 YFSETQ. The CDR3 covers 15 residues. The V and J ends lost 0 bases and 2 bases, in that order; junction bases with no gene match: 3. The CDR3 sequence is CASSLAGQGNTEAFF. CDR3 coding DNA: TGCGCCAGCAGCTTGGCCGGACAGGGCAACACTGAAGCTTTCTTT.

The gene calls are TRBV10-2 and TRBJ2-3; 7 nucleotides match TRBD2. The CDR3 loop spans 16 amino acids. Germline V gene data show CDR1 as WSHSY and CDR2 as SAAADI. With 7 bases clipped from V and 0 bases from J, the junction kept 10 bases outside the gene matches. The chain's CDR3 is CASTRASGASTDTQYF. The DNA for the CDR3 is TGCGCCAGCACTAGGGCTAGCGGAGCTAGCACAGATACGCAGTATTTT.

This clone was observed a few times. The genes are TRBV5-8 and TRBJ2-7, with 7 bases that match TRBD1. The CDR3 runs 14 residues. The trim removed 4 bases at V and 3 bases at J, leaving 7 bases unmatched. Germline loops: CDR1 SGHTS, CDR2 YDEGEE. The CDR3 loop is CASSPWDRIYEQYF. For the CDR3, the DNA is TGTGCCAGCAGCCCGTGGGACAGAATCTACGAGCAGTACTTC.

On this clone: The sample has other DNA sequences that encode this CDR3 too. J is TRBJ2-5 and V is TRBV5-1; perhaps TRBD1 as D (5 bases). CDR3 length equals 13 residues. Between the trimmed V and J ends, which lost 0 bases and 3 bases, there was a span of 6 bases. Per the germline V gene, CDR1 is SGHRS and CDR2 is YFSETQ. This CDR3 is CASSLAREETQYF. CDR3 nucleotides: TGCGCCAGCAGCTTGGCCAGGGAAGAGACCCAGTACTTC.

The V and J genes are TRBV18 and TRBJ1-1; D is undetermined. Germline CDR1 reads KGHSH; CDR2 reads LQKENI. CDR3 size: 12 residues. Trimming left V 3 bases short and J 8 bases short, with 10 bases between. CDR3 DNA sequence: TGTGCCAGCTCACCGGGGAGGGTGGAAGCTTTCTTT. Its protein product is CASSPGRVEAFF.

The chain recombines TRBV19 with TRBJ2-1; 9 bases line up with TRBD2. The CDR3 is 18 residues long. Germline V gene sequence: CDR1 LNHDA, CDR2 SQIVND (reference sequence). The junction had 11 bases not matched to a gene; V was cut back by 5 bases and J by 0 bases. The CDR3 is CASSRRGGRVSSYNEQFF. CDR3 nucleotides: TGTGCCAGTAGTCGTCGGGGCGGGAGGGTGAGCTCCTACAATGAGCAGTTCTTC.

DNA of the CDR3: TGCGCCAGCAGCCAAGCAGGGAAAAACATTCAGTACTTC. Amino acid sequence: CASSQAGKNIQYF. The V gene is TRBV4-3, the J gene TRBJ2-4, with TRBD1 as a possible D gene (5 bases). V was shortened by 1 base and J by 4 bases, with 5 bases between the two germline ends. The CDR3 loop spans 13 amino acids. In germline, CDR1 is LGHNA, CDR2 YSLEER.

The table lists this clone with a count of one. V and J are TRBV27 and TRBJ1-5; D is unresolved. Germline V gene lookup returns CDR1 MNHEY and CDR2 SMNVEV (reference sequence). V was cut by 6 bases and J by 0 bases, with 12 bases left in between. This CDR3 has 15 residues. CDR3 in DNA: TGTGCCAGCAGGGAGGGAGGGAATAGCAATCAGCCCCAGCATTTT. Translated: CASREGGNSNQPQHF.

This chain links TRBV7-6 with TRBJ2-2; 9 positions agree with TRBD2. The junction had 14 bases not matched to a gene; V was cut back by 3 bases and J by 6 bases. This CDR3 spans 18 amino acids. The germline gives CDR1 SGHVS, CDR2 FNYEAQ. The DNA of the CDR3 is TGTGCCAGCAGCTTGCTATCCGGCGGGAGGGATATCGCCGGGGAGCTGTTTTTT. Its translation: CASSLLSGGRDIAGELFF.

This chain uses TRBV5-1 with TRBJ1-1, with 7 bases aligning to TRBD1. Germline trimming cut 3 bases from V and 4 bases from J; bases unmatched to any gene: 6. The germline V gene encodes CDR1 SGHRS and CDR2 YFSETQ. CDR3 length: 14 amino acids. CDR3: CASSYTTGVTEAFF. CDR3 in DNA: TGCGCCAGCAGCTACACCACAGGGGTCACTGAAGCTTTCTTT.